A selection of T cell receptor beta chains follows, all from one sample in a study of brain T cells in children with intractable seizures. The data were produced by immunoSEQ multiplex PCR, yet TCRdb's version contains in-frame clones alone and is incomplete. The data show about 340,000 clones, roughly 93% seen once. This specimen was peripheral blood, taken approximately 5 months after surgery. The receptors come from a boy younger than two with tuberous sclerosis and intractable seizures. CDR3s include the opening cysteine and the closing phenylalanine or tryptophan. D genes are given only for firm matches. A row's size may be missing; if present it is once, few, many or a size class.

>TRBD2|-|TRBJ2-5|TRBV5-1
CASSPLAGEETQYF
TGCGCCAGCAGCCCTCTGGCGGGAGAAGAGACCCAGTACTTC
>-|-|TRBJ1-1|TRBV11-2
CASSLASSVGEAFF
TGTGCCAGCAGCTTAGCCTCCTCTGTCGGTGAAGCTTTCTTT
>-|once|TRBJ2-1|TRBV6-5
CASNTRNEQFF
TGTGCCAGTAATACTAGGAATGAGCAGTTCTTC
>-|-|TRBJ1-1|TRBV20-1
CSASLVNTEAFF
TGCAGTGCTAGTTTGGTGAACACTGAAGCTTTCTTT
>-|-|TRBJ2-7|TRBV19
CASSSYRENYEQYF
TGTGCCAGTAGTTCCTATAGGGAAAACTACGAGCAGTACTTC
>TRBD2|-|TRBJ2-7|TRBV5-1
CASSLRFVGGEPGEQYF
TGCGCCAGCAGCTTGAGGTTTGTGGGGGGGGAGCCTGGCGAGCAGTACTTC
>-|-|TRBJ2-5|TRBV3-1/TRBV3-2
CASSRTAETQYF
TGTGCCAGCAGTCGGACTGCGGAGACCCAGTACTTC
>TRBD1|-|TRBJ2-1|TRBV5-1
CASSTRTGNNEQFF
TGCGCCAGCAGCACCCGGACAGGGAACAATGAGCAGTTCTTC
>-|-|TRBJ2-5|TRBV7-8
CASSLARSVGETQYF
TGTGCCAGCAGCTTAGCTCGGAGCGTGGGGGAGACCCAGTACTTC
>-|-|TRBJ2-1|TRBV2
CASSEGIYNEQFF
TGTGCCAGCAGTGAAGGCATCTACAATGAGCAGTTCTTC
>-|few|TRBJ1-6|TRBV7-9
CASSLGGPGRTNSPLHF
TGTGCCAGCAGCTTAGGTGGTCCGGGACGTACTAATTCACCCCTCCACTTT
>-|-|TRBJ2-2|TRBV6-4
CASSATSTGELFF
TGTGCCAGCAGTGCGACTTCCACCGGGGAGCTGTTTTTT
>-|-|TRBJ2-7|TRBV7-2
CASSLAPSASYEQYF
TGTGCCAGCAGCTTAGCTCCTAGCGCTTCCTACGAGCAGTACTTC
>-|-|TRBJ2-3|TRBV12-3/TRBV12-4
CASRGSADTQYF
TGTGCCAGCAGGGGGAGTGCAGATACGCAGTATTTT
>TRBD1|-|TRBJ2-5|TRBV5-1
CASSLVGTDQETQYF
TGCGCCAGCAGCTTGGTGGGGACAGACCAAGAGACCCAGTACTTC
>TRBD2|once|TRBJ2-5|TRBV5-4
CASSLGLAGVQETQYF
TGTGCCAGCAGCTTGGGACTAGCGGGGGTTCAAGAGACCCAGTACTTC
>TRBD1|-|TRBJ2-2|TRBV30
CAWSTRGFGTANTGELFF
TGTGCCTGGAGTACCCGGGGTTTCGGGACAGCGAACACCGGGGAGCTGTTTTTT
>TRBD2|-|TRBJ2-1|TRBV3-1/TRBV3-2
CASSQGLAGGYNEQFF
TGTGCCAGCAGCCAGGGACTAGCGGGGGGGTACAATGAGCAGTTCTTC
>TRBD2|-|TRBJ2-7|TRBV4-2
CASSQDGRDGLASGTGQYF
TGTGCCAGCAGCCAAGATGGGCGGGACGGACTAGCGTCAGGTACAGGGCAGTACTTC
>-|-|TRBJ2-6|TRBV19
CASSIRGDSGANVLTF
TGTGCCAGTAGTATCCGAGGAGACTCTGGGGCCAACGTCCTGACTTTC
>-|-|TRBJ2-1|TRBV7-2
CASSLALAGAHNEQFF
TGTGCCAGCAGCTTAGCGTTGGCGGGGGCTCACAATGAGCAGTTCTTC